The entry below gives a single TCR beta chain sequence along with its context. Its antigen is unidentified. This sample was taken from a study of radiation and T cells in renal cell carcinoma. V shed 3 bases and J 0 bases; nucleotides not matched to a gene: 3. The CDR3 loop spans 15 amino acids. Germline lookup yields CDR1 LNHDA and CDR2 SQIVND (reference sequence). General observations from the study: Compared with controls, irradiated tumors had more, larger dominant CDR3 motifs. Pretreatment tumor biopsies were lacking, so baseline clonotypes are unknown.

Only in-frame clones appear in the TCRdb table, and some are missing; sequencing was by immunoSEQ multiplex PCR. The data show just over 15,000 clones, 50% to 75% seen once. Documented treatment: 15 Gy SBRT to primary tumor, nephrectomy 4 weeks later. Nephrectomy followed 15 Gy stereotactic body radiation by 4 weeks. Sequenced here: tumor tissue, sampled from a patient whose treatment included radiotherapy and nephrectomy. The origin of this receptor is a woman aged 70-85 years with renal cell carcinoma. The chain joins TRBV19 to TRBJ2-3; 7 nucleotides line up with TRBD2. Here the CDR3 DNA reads TGTGCCAGTAGTATTAGCGGGTTGAGCACAGATACGCAGTATTTT. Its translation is CASSISGLSTDTQYF.